These 5 T cell receptor beta chains came from one sample sequenced in a study of a mutant IDH1 vaccine in newly diagnosed glioma. Sequencing was performed with immunoSEQ multiplex PCR; in TCRdb, only in-frame clones are kept and a portion is missing. The sample has about 34,000 clones; more than 70% are singletons. Indicated time point: baseline, week 1 (first vaccination visit). The treatment here: pre-vaccination baseline after standard-of-care therapy. This material consisted of peripheral blood mononuclear cells (PBMCs), taken from a glioma patient treated with radiotherapy, temozolomide or both. Receptors originate from a man aged 50 to 60 with glioma. Some clones in this sample may be carry-over from other donors' samples.

The gene calls are TRBV9 and TRBJ1-2, with TRBD1 matching 11 bases. This CDR3 has 15 residues. Germline V gene data show CDR1 as SGDLS and CDR2 as YYNGEE. The trim removed 2 bases at V and 7 bases at J, leaving 7 bases unmatched. This CDR3 reads CASSVRTGGEGGYTF. CDR3 coding DNA: TGTGCCAGCAGCGTTCGGACAGGGGGCGAAGGTGGCTACACCTTC.

This clone is a singleton in its sample. The V and J genes are TRBV29-1 and TRBJ2-2, with 13 positions matching TRBD2. V was clipped by 6 bases and J by 5 bases; unmatched bases: 6. This CDR3 spans 15 amino acids. Germline V gene data show CDR1 as SQVTM and CDR2 as ANQGSEA. CDR3 region: CSVLGLAGETGELFF. The CDR3 coding sequence is TGCAGCGTCCTAGGACTAGCGGGAGAAACCGGGGAGCTGTTTTTT.

This chain uses TRBV7-2 with TRBJ1-2, with 9 bases identical to TRBD1. The CDR3 totals 12 residues. Germline V gene data show CDR1 as SGHTA and CDR2 as FQGNSA. V dropped 2 bases and J dropped 8; count of bases not matched to a gene: 0. The CDR3 sequence is CASSLTGGGYTF. CDR3 sequence (DNA): TGTGCCAGCAGCTTAACAGGGGGCGGCTACACCTTC.

V and J are TRBV6-1 and TRBJ1-5, with D uncertain. Trimming pared 2 bases from V and 2 bases from J, leaving 4 bases between. The CDR3 spans 13 residues. CDR1 and CDR2 from the germline V gene are MNHNS and SASEGT. The CDR3 region has the DNA TGTGCCAGCAGTGAATTGGGCAATCAGCCCCAGCATTTT. Translating it yields CASSELGNQPQHF.

The chain uses TRBV27 and TRBJ1-2; D is perhaps TRBD1 (5 bases). The CDR3 spans 13 residues. Germline CDR1 MNHEY, CDR2 SMNVEV (reference sequence). V lost 2 bases and J 8 bases, leaving 12 bases between the germline ends. DNA for the CDR3: TGTGCCAGCAGTTTAACTGGGGCGCGAGGCTACACCTTC. It is translated as CASSLTGARGYTF.